This entry features one TCR beta chain sequence. Its antigen is still unknown. Method: immunoSEQ multiplex PCR; TCRdb's copy keeps in-frame clones and lacks some. The sample contains about 24,000 clones, 65% to 80% of which appear only once. The sample originates from a study of pediatric ulcerative colitis. Findings of the study overall: Rectal pinch biopsies may have included blood-derived T cells, especially in patients with overt colitis.

One to two pinch biopsies were taken from the rectum during colonoscopy. Before the diagnostic colonoscopy, ulcerative colitis patients were free of immunosuppressive medication. This CDR3 is built from 16 residues. Per the germline V gene, CDR1 is GTSNPN and CDR2 is SVGIG (reference sequence). V was clipped by 4 bases and J by 0 bases; unmatched bases: 11. The sequence derives from a boy aged 10-17 years with severe ulcerative colitis. The V call is TRBV30, the J call TRBJ2-7; TRBD1 aligns across 8 bases. Material: gut tissue. CDR3 residues: CAWTHRGVESSYEQYF. DNA for the CDR3: TGTGCCTGGACCCACAGGGGGGTTGAAAGCTCCTACGAGCAGTACTTC.